These T cell receptor beta chains were read from a single sample in a study of T cell responses to AZD1222 COVID-19 vaccine. Measured with immunoSEQ multiplex PCR; TCRdb has only the in-frame clones, and not every one. Of roughly 270,000 clones listed, 85% to 95% were seen once; the top ten hold about 0.5%. The sequencing here drew on peripheral blood, taken 28 days after the second AZD1222 dose. These receptors originate from an adult who received the AZD1222 COVID-19 vaccine. The CDR3 runs from the conserved cysteine through the conserved F or W. D genes are given only for firm matches. The size field is filled for only some rows; it gives once, few, many or a size class.

clone_size d_call j_call cdr3_length v_call cdr3_nt cdr3_aa
NA NA TRBJ2-1 15 TRBV7-2 TGTGCCAGCAGCTTAGTCGGGAGCGTTTACAATGAGCAGTTCTTC CASSLVGSVYNEQFF
NA NA TRBJ2-7 12 TRBV28 TGTGCCAGCAAGGGCCTCTCCTACGAGCAGTACTTC CASKGLSYEQYF
NA TRBD2 TRBJ2-7 12 TRBV6-5 TGTGCCAGCAAAGCGGGAGGAGGCGAGCAGTACTTC CASKAGGGEQYF
once TRBD1 TRBJ2-5 17 TRBV3-1/TRBV3-2 TGTGCCAGCAGCCAAGTTCATAGACAGGGAAGGGAAGAGACCCAGTACTTC CASSQVHRQGREETQYF
NA NA TRBJ2-3 14 TRBV28 TGTGCCAGCAGTATTTCCAGGACACTCTACACGCAGTATTTT CASSISRTLYTQYF
NA NA TRBJ2-5 13 TRBV12-3/TRBV12-4 TGTGCCAGCAGTTTAGAGGGTAGAGAGACCCAGTACTTC CASSLEGRETQYF
once NA TRBJ2-7 16 TRBV15 TGTGCCACCAGCGGCGGTTTGGCGGGGCTAAGGGGCGAGCAGTACTTC CATSGGLAGLRGEQYF
NA NA TRBJ1-2 14 TRBV28 TGTGCCAGCAGTTTGGGATCAGGGAACTATGGCTACACCTTC CASSLGSGNYGYTF
NA NA TRBJ1-2 11 TRBV20-1 TGCAGTGCTAGATTTAGCTATGGCTACACCTTC CSARFSYGYTF
few NA TRBJ1-2 15 TRBV4-2 TGTGCCAGCAGCCCTTCCGGGACATCTAACTATGGCTACACCTTC CASSPSGTSNYGYTF
NA NA TRBJ1-2 14 TRBV7-8 TGTGCCAGCAGCTCTGGGATCTCTAACTATGGCTACACCTTC CASSSGISNYGYTF
NA TRBD1 TRBJ2-7 14 TRBV2 TGTGCCAGCAGAATCGGACAGGCAGGCTACGAGCAGTACTTC CASRIGQAGYEQYF
NA NA TRBJ2-3 14 TRBV5-1 TGCGCCAGCAGCGCCCAAGGGGGCACAGATACGCAGTATTTT CASSAQGGTDTQYF
NA TRBD1 TRBJ1-2 14 TRBV5-1 TGCGCCAGCAGTCACGGACAGGGCGCCTATGGCTACACCTTC CASSHGQGAYGYTF
NA TRBD2 TRBJ2-1 16 TRBV7-2 TGTGCCAGCAGCTTAGCCAGCGGGACTTCAGGGAGTGAGCAGTTCTTC CASSLASGTSGSEQFF
NA NA TRBJ2-6 18 TRBV6-6 TGTGCCAGCAGTCTCCGACAGCCTTTCCTCTCTGGGGCCAACGTCCTGACTTTC CASSLRQPFLSGANVLTF
NA TRBD1 TRBJ2-7 13 TRBV9 TGTGCCAGCAGCGTAGGGGACAGCTACGAGCAGTACTTC CASSVGDSYEQYF
NA NA TRBJ1-6 15 TRBV6-5 TGTGCCTCCAAAAGTGGGAGCTCCTATAATTCACCCCTCCACTTT CASKSGSSYNSPLHF
few NA TRBJ1-3 12 TRBV6-2/TRBV6-3 TGTGCCAGCAGTTACAGGGCAGACACCATATATTTT CASSYRADTIYF
NA NA TRBJ1-3 16 TRBV4-1 TGCGCCAGCAGCCGCTCCGAACAAAACTCTGGAAACACCATATATTTT CASSRSEQNSGNTIYF
once NA TRBJ1-1 12 TRBV28 TGTGCCAGCAGGCTGCTTAACACTGAAGCTTTCTTT CASRLLNTEAFF
NA TRBD2 TRBJ2-3 13 TRBV29-1 TGCAGCACTCGAGCGGGGGCCACAGATACGCAGTATTTT CSTRAGATDTQYF
NA NA TRBJ1-4 16 TRBV6-6 TGTGCCAGCCGGAAAACAGGGAAAGAGGGTAATGAAAAACTGTTTTTT CASRKTGKEGNEKLFF
NA NA TRBJ2-3 15 TRBV18 TGTGCCAGCTCACTGGGACTTCTAGGCACAGATACGCAGTATTTT CASSLGLLGTDTQYF
NA NA TRBJ1-1 13 TRBV6-5 TGTGCCAGCAGGCGACAGAAAAACACTGAAGCTTTCTTT CASRRQKNTEAFF
NA TRBD1 TRBJ1-4 13 TRBV20-1 TGCAGTGCCAGTAGACAGGGAGGGGAAAAACTGTTTTTT CSASRQGGEKLFF
NA NA TRBJ2-7 11 TRBV18 TGTGCCAGCTCACCACGGCACGAGCAGTACTTC CASSPRHEQYF
few NA TRBJ2-7 13 TRBV11-2 TGTGCCAGCAGACCCGACGGTTACGATAAGCAGTACTTC CASRPDGYDKQYF
NA TRBD1 TRBJ2-1 13 TRBV28 TGTGCCAGCAGTTCAATACAGGGGCATGAGCAGTTCTTC CASSSIQGHEQFF
NA NA TRBJ2-7 15 TRBV7-3 TGTGCCAGCAGTGTAGGGCCCCAGGGAACCTACGAGCAGTACTTC CASSVGPQGTYEQYF
NA TRBD1 TRBJ2-5 13 TRBV19 TGTGCCAGCTTTGACAGGGCGGGCGAGACCCAGTACTTC CASFDRAGETQYF
NA NA TRBJ2-2 13 TRBV18 TGTGCCAGCTCAAACCGAAACACCGGGGAGCTGTTTTTT CASSNRNTGELFF
NA NA TRBJ2-5 15 TRBV7-8 TGTGCCAGCAGCTTAGGGCGGGGGCCCCGGGAGACCCAGTACTTC CASSLGRGPRETQYF
few NA TRBJ1-2 13 TRBV5-1 TGCGCCAGCAGCTTTGACAGCCTCTATGGCTACACCTTC CASSFDSLYGYTF
NA TRBD1 TRBJ2-1 16 TRBV5-4 TGTGCCAGCAGCGACTTAAGACAGGGGTCCTACAATGAGCAGTTCTTC CASSDLRQGSYNEQFF
NA NA TRBJ1-5 13 TRBV5-5 TGTGCCAGCAGCGGCTGGGAGGATCAGCCCCAGCATTTT CASSGWEDQPQHF
NA NA TRBJ1-5 12 TRBV12-3/TRBV12-4 TGTGCCAGCAGTCCTGTGAATCAGCCCCAGCATTTT CASSPVNQPQHF
NA NA TRBJ2-7 15 TRBV6-6 TGTGCCAGCAGCCCTAGGGTAGGGGTCCACTACGAGCAGTACTTC CASSPRVGVHYEQYF
NA NA TRBJ2-2 15 TRBV5-1 TGCGCCAGCAGCTTCGGAGGAAGGCACACCGGGGAGCTGTTTTTT CASSFGGRHTGELFF